This TCR beta chain was retrieved from a study of tumor and adjacent non-tumor tissue in lung cancer. Germline V gives CDR1 SGHAT, CDR2 FQNNGV. This CDR3 has 15 residues. Concerning this clonotype itself: Its ends do not fully match the called genes, so a read error is possible.

A modified ARM-PCR protocol with three rounds of nested PCR amplified TCRbeta. TCRdb re-analysed the multiplex PCR reads in MiXCR, keeping a single row per CDR3 protein. The table records about 120,000 distinct CDR3 sequences, around three fifths of them present only once. This sample's RNA came from whole unsorted tissue. Donors were chemotherapy-naive, newly diagnosed lung cancer surgical patients in China, August–late 2014. The source material was lung tumor tissue. The chain has TRBV11-2 and TRBJ2-7, with TRBD2 identical over 7 bases. The clonotype comes from a man aged 25 to 40 with non-small cell lung cancer. The CDR3 sequence: CVSNSLGGREGEQYF. CDR3 coding DNA: TGTGTCAGCAACTCCCTGGGCGGGAGAGAGGGCGAGCAGTACTTC. Full variable domain (missing parts from reference TRBV11-2 and TRBJ2-7): EAGVAQSPRYKIIEKRQSVAFWCNPISGHATLYWYQQILGQGPKLLIQFQNNGVVDDSQLPKDRFSAERLKGVDSTLKIQPAKLEDSAVYLCVSNSLGGREGEQYFGPGTRLTVT.